These 30 T cell receptor beta chains were all obtained from the same sample, sequenced in a study of T cell changes during pregnancy in multiple sclerosis. Profiling relied on immunoSEQ multiplex PCR, and the TCRdb table lists in-frame clones only, not all of them. The sample consists of tens of thousands of clones, roughly 90% of them appearing once. The sequencing used CD8+ T cells from peripheral blood mononuclear cells, collected before pregnancy. These receptors were collected from a female donor with multiple sclerosis, enrolled in a pregnancy study.

The rearrangement joins TRBV27 to TRBJ2-7; 7 positions agree with TRBD2. V shed 5 bases and J 0 bases; nucleotides not matched to a gene: 1. This CDR3 has 13 amino acids. CDR1 and CDR2 (germline): MNHEY, SMNVEV (reference sequence). The CDR3 sequence is CASSGDYSYEQYF. CDR3 DNA: TGTGCCAGCAGTGGGGACTACTCCTACGAGCAGTACTTC.

The chain combines TRBV7-9 with TRBJ1-1; D gene ambiguous. The V end was cut by 3 bases, the J end by 0 bases, with 5 bases between. CDR1 is SEHNR, CDR2 FQNEAQ, per germline (reference sequence). There are 13 residues in the CDR3. CDR3 DNA sequence: TGTGCCAGCAGCTTCCAGGTGAACACTGAAGCTTTCTTT. This sequence encodes CASSFQVNTEAFF.

CDR3 in amino acids: CASSPGTAVNTEAFF. In DNA form, the CDR3 reads TGTGCCAGTAGTCCTGGGACAGCCGTGAACACTGAAGCTTTCTTT. The V and J genes are TRBV19 and TRBJ1-1, with 7 bases matching TRBD1. V dropped 5 bases and J dropped 0; count of bases not matched to a gene: 6. Germline V gene sequence: CDR1 LNHDA, CDR2 SQIVND (reference sequence). This CDR3 region has 15 residues.

The table lists this clone with a few counts. The CDR3 region is CATRVADTQYF. The CDR3, as DNA: TGTGCCACCCGGGTTGCAGATACGCAGTATTTT. The chain couples TRBV2 to TRBJ2-3; D unresolved. There are 11 residues in the CDR3. Germline CDR1 SNHLY, CDR2 FYNNEI. Trimming removed 10 bases at V and 4 bases at J, with 9 bases between.

The chain couples TRBV27 to TRBJ2-3; 7 nucleotides agree with TRBD2. CDR3 size: 16 residues. With 6 bases clipped from V and 4 bases from J, the junction kept 13 bases outside the gene matches. Germline V gene lookup returns CDR1 MNHEY and CDR2 SMNVEV (reference sequence). CDR3: CASSPHAGVRSDTQYF. The CDR3 DNA is TGTGCCAGCAGCCCCCATGCGGGGGTTAGGTCAGATACGCAGTATTTT.

The chain uses TRBV29-1 and TRBJ2-5; D perhaps matches TRBD1 (5 bases). The ends were cut back, 1 base at V and 3 bases at J, with 6 bases in the middle. CDR1 is SQVTM and CDR2 is ANQGSEA in the germline V gene. The CDR3 length is 12 residues. The CDR3 DNA follows: TGCAGCGTTGAAGGCAGGGAAGAGACCCAGTACTTC. Protein sequence: CSVEGREETQYF.

V gene TRBV27 combines with J gene TRBJ2-1; maybe TRBD2 (5 bases). Germline V gives CDR1 MNHEY, CDR2 SMNVEV (reference sequence). V was pared by 8 bases and J by 9 bases, with 5 bases between. CDR3 length: 9 amino acids. CDR3 amino acids: CASGSEQFF. The CDR3 DNA follows: TGTGCCAGCGGGAGTGAGCAGTTCTTC.

The chain links TRBV7-6 to TRBJ2-3; 7 nucleotides line up with TRBD1. Germline V gene lookup returns CDR1 SGHVS and CDR2 FNYEAQ. This CDR3 region has 16 residues. The junction had 11 bases not matched to a gene; V was cut back by 5 bases and J by 3 bases. The CDR3 spells CASSLRQGRLTDTQYF. The CDR3 nucleotides read TGTGCCAGCAGCCTTCGACAGGGTAGACTGACAGATACGCAGTATTTT.

The V call is TRBV7-9, the J call TRBJ2-7; possible D gene TRBD1, 5 bases. Germline V lookup: CDR1 SEHNR, CDR2 FQNEAQ (reference sequence). V was pared by 3 bases and J by 3 bases, with 15 bases between. The CDR3 has 15 residues. Here the CDR3 reads CASSFRLGAIYEQYF. The CDR3 DNA is TGTGCCAGCAGCTTTCGGCTAGGGGCCATCTACGAGCAGTACTTC.

The rearrangement joins TRBV5-4 to TRBJ2-5, with 8 nucleotides matching TRBD2. This CDR3 region has 17 residues. Germline CDR1 reads SGHNT; CDR2 reads YYREEE (reference sequence). The ends lost 3 bases at V and 5 bases at J; junction bases unmatched: 15. The CDR3 nucleotides read TGTGCCAGCAGCTCGCGGAACATAGCGGGATTTTTGGAGACCCAGTACTTC. Translated, it gives CASSSRNIAGFLETQYF.

The V call is TRBV29-1, the J call TRBJ2-1, with 7 bases fitting TRBD2. The CDR3 runs to 13 residues. Germline CDR1 reads SQVTM; CDR2 reads ANQGSEA. J lost 3 bases, V lost 4 bases, and 3 bases had no gene match. The CDR3 sequence: CSVASGLYNEQFF. CDR3 sequence (DNA): TGCAGCGTTGCTAGCGGCCTCTACAATGAGCAGTTCTTC.

The CDR3 nucleotides read TGTGCCACCAGCAGAGATCCCCAGTTTAATGGCTACACCTTC. Its protein product is CATSRDPQFNGYTF. The chain employs TRBV15 and TRBJ1-2; D unclear. This CDR3 region has 14 residues. Trimming pared 0 bases from V and 6 bases from J, leaving 11 bases between. Germline V lookup: CDR1 LNHNV, CDR2 YYDKDF (reference sequence).

This chain joins TRBV12-5 and TRBJ1-2, with D unclear. The germline V and J ends were trimmed by 1 base and 7 bases, with 16 bases remaining between them. This CDR3 has 15 residues. From germline, CDR1 is LGHNT and CDR2 FRNRAP. CDR3 DNA: TGTGCTAGTGGTTTGGGACACGGGAGCGCCGGTGGCTACACCTTC. It codes for CASGLGHGSAGGYTF.

The chain joins TRBV6-6 to TRBJ2-7; a weak D match, TRBD1 (5 bases). The CDR3 sequence is 13 residues long. Germline CDR1 is MNHNY and CDR2 is SVGAGI (reference sequence). Trimming pared 2 bases from V and 4 bases from J, leaving 9 bases between. CDR3 coding DNA: TGTGCCAGCAGTTACGGGGCAGGGTACGAGCAGTACTTC. Translated: CASSYGAGYEQYF.

This sequence joins TRBV28 and TRBJ2-1; TRBD2 aligns across 7 bases. CDR1 MDHEN and CDR2 SYDVKM come from the germline V gene. The CDR3 spans 16 residues. V was pared by 7 bases and J by 4 bases, with 13 bases of the junction left unmatched. CDR3 protein: CASTPPTSHPYNEQFF. The CDR3 nucleotides are TGTGCCAGCACCCCCCCGACTAGCCATCCATACAATGAGCAGTTCTTC.

A few counts support this clone. The chain combines TRBV27 with TRBJ2-1; 7 nucleotides agree with TRBD2. In germline, CDR1 is MNHEY, CDR2 SMNVEV (reference sequence). Trimming removed 2 bases from V and 1 base from J; junction bases left unmatched: 8. This CDR3 contains 17 residues. In DNA, the CDR3 is TGTGCCAGCAGTTTAACCTCTTGGGGGGGATCCTACAATGAGCAGTTCTTC. Its protein product is CASSLTSWGGSYNEQFF.

This rearrangement joins TRBV7-9 to TRBJ2-7; TRBD1 aligns across 10 bases. The CDR3 totals 15 residues. Germline lookup yields CDR1 SEHNR and CDR2 FQNEAQ (reference sequence). V shed 5 bases, J shed 2 bases, and the junction held 6 bases outside the gene matches. The DNA of the CDR3 is TGTGCCAGCAGCCCGGACAGGGGGAATACCTACGAGCAGTACTTC. Protein product: CASSPDRGNTYEQYF. Looking up the rest from reference TRBV7-9 and TRBJ2-7 gives the full variable domain: DTGVSQNPRHKITKRGQNVTFRCDPISEHNRLYWYRQTLGQGPEFLTYFQNEAQLEKSRLLSDRFSAERPKGSFSTLEIQRTEQGDSAMYLCASSPDRGNTYEQYFGPGTRLTVT.

This clone was recorded only once. In nucleotides, the CDR3 is TGTGCCAGCTCACCAGATGGGGCAGGACAATACAACTATGGCTACACCTTC. Translating it yields CASSPDGAGQYNYGYTF. The chain recombines TRBV18 with TRBJ1-2; the D gene is possibly TRBD1 (5 bases). Looked up from germline, CDR1 is KGHSH and CDR2 is LQKENI. CDR3 length equals 17 residues. Between the trimmed V and J ends, which lost 2 bases and 2 bases, there was a span of 18 bases.

The CDR3 sequence is CASSFLQYTDTQYF. For the CDR3, the DNA is TGTGCCAGCAGCTTTCTTCAGTACACAGATACGCAGTATTTT. This rearrangement joins TRBV5-4 to TRBJ2-3; D is ambiguous. The CDR3 is made up of 14 amino acids. Germline lookup yields CDR1 SGHNT and CDR2 YYREEE (reference sequence). The ends were cut back, 2 bases at V and 2 bases at J, with 9 bases in the middle.

The chain links TRBV6-6 to TRBJ1-2, with 7 bases lining up with TRBD1. The ends lost 0 bases at V and 3 bases at J; junction bases unmatched: 7. Germline CDR1 reads MNHNY; CDR2 reads SVGAGI (reference sequence). The CDR3 has 16 amino acids. CDR3 sequence: CASSYSAARGDYGYTF. For the CDR3, the DNA is TGTGCCAGCAGTTACTCGGCGGCCAGGGGGGACTATGGCTACACCTTC.

A single count supports this clone. The chain recombines TRBV28 with TRBJ2-7, with a tentative D call TRBD1 (6 bases). Germline loops: CDR1 MDHEN, CDR2 SYDVKM. This CDR3 spans 13 amino acids. The V and J ends lost 7 bases and 2 bases respectively, with 12 bases between them. CDR3 region: CASNLQGPYEQYF. The CDR3 bases are TGTGCCAGCAATCTACAGGGACCCTACGAGCAGTACTTC.

This clone was recorded once. The chain joins TRBV28 to TRBJ2-7; possibly TRBD2 for D (6 bases). Germline-derived CDR1 and CDR2 are MDHEN and SYDVKM. The CDR3 extends over 16 amino acids. V was trimmed by 2 bases and J by 2 bases, leaving 16 bases between them. The CDR3 nucleotides are TGTGCCAGCAGTTTACAACCCCGGGACTTAACCTACGAGCAGTACTTC. Translation: CASSLQPRDLTYEQYF.

The J gene is TRBJ1-1, the V gene TRBV4-1; 11 bases map to TRBD1. Looked up from germline, CDR1 is MGHRA and CDR2 is YSYEKL. This CDR3 contains 15 residues. V shed 4 bases and J 7 bases; nucleotides not matched to a gene: 8. The CDR3 DNA reads as TGCGCCAGCAGCCTCGGGACAGGGGGGACGGTTGAAGCTTTCTTT. It encodes CASSLGTGGTVEAFF.

This clone has only one observation. The chain couples TRBV28 to TRBJ2-2; no clear D gene. Looked up from germline, CDR1 is MDHEN and CDR2 is SYDVKM. The CDR3 is 14 amino acids. Deletions cut 5 bases from V and 3 bases from J, with 10 bases between. The CDR3 DNA is TGTGCCAGCAGTCCCTCCCCCGACACCGGGGAGCTGTTTTTT. Protein sequence: CASSPSPDTGELFF.

The chain employs TRBV4-2 and TRBJ2-1, with 9 bases that match TRBD1. V shed 7 bases and J 7 bases; nucleotides not matched to a gene: 14. Germline loops: CDR1 LGHNA, CDR2 YNFKEQ. The CDR3 runs to 16 residues. CDR3 in amino acids: CASTQGAGLQRNEQFF. The DNA of the CDR3 is TGTGCCAGCACACAGGGGGCAGGTCTACAAAGGAATGAGCAGTTCTTC.

J is TRBJ2-3 and V is TRBV6-5, with 9 bases fitting TRBD2. The ends lost 0 bases at V and 2 bases at J; junction bases unmatched: 3. Germline CDR1 is MNHEY and CDR2 is SVGAGI. There are 16 residues in the CDR3. The CDR3 coding sequence is TGTGCCAGCAGTTACTCTAGCGGGAGTTTCACAGATACGCAGTATTTT. This encodes CASSYSSGSFTDTQYF.

V usage is TRBV6-1 and J usage is TRBJ1-1; the D gene is possibly TRBD1 (5 bases). The CDR3 length is 13 residues. Germline V CDR1 and CDR2: MNHNS, SASEGT. The V end was cut by 2 bases, the J end by 9 bases, with 13 bases between. The DNA for the CDR3 is TGTGCCAGCAGTGAAAGGTCAGGGAGGAAAGCTTTCTTT. As protein: CASSERSGRKAFF.

The J gene is TRBJ2-7, the V gene TRBV15; no firm D call. The germline gives CDR1 LNHNV, CDR2 YYDKDF (reference sequence). The CDR3 consists of 14 residues. The germline V and J ends were trimmed by 1 base and 0 bases, with 7 bases remaining between them. Written as DNA, the CDR3 is TGTGCCACCAGCAGAGGAGAGAGCTCCTACGAGCAGTACTTC. Its translation is CATSRGESSYEQYF.

This chain joins TRBV18 and TRBJ1-1; a weak D match, TRBD1 (5 bases). Germline lookup yields CDR1 KGHSH and CDR2 LQKENI. This CDR3 has 14 residues. The V gene lost 6 bases and the J gene lost 10 bases, with 21 bases spanning the gap. Here the CDR3 reads CASSHLPNRWRAFF. DNA for the CDR3: TGTGCCAGCTCTCATCTACCCAACAGGTGGAGAGCTTTCTTT.

The J gene is TRBJ1-1, the V gene TRBV10-2; D call uncertain. V lost 2 bases, J lost 4 bases, and 11 bases lay in between. The germline CDR1 and CDR2 sequences are WSHSY and SAAADI. This CDR3 has 14 residues. The DNA of the CDR3 is TGCGCCAGCAGTGAGGATTTGGGGAGCACTGAAGCTTTCTTT. This translates into CASSEDLGSTEAFF.